Shown below are 28 T cell receptor beta chains from a single sample sequenced in a study of OX40 agonist ivuxolimab in advanced cancers. Measured with immunoSEQ multiplex PCR; TCRdb has only the in-frame clones, and not every one. The sample holds tens of thousands of clones; more than 70% are singletons and the top ten take around 6%. Sample: CD4+ or CD8+ T cells sorted from blood, taken in a trial of the OX40 agonist ivuxolimab. These receptors were collected from an adult with an advanced solid tumor such as melanoma, head and neck, liver or kidney cancer.

This clone was recorded a few times. The chain joins TRBV27 to TRBJ2-7, with 8 nucleotides matching TRBD1. Germline V gives CDR1 MNHEY, CDR2 SMNVEV (reference sequence). Trimming removed 3 bases from V and 5 bases from J; junction bases left unmatched: 6. The CDR3 has 14 amino acids. Written as DNA, the CDR3 is TGTGCCAGCAGTTTCGGCAGGGGGCAAGACGAGCAGTACTTC. Its translation is CASSFGRGQDEQYF.

This chain connects TRBV9 to TRBJ2-3; TRBD2 matches at 7 bases. The V gene end was trimmed by 1 base and the J gene end by 2 bases; junction bases not matched to a gene: 4. Germline V gene lookup returns CDR1 SGDLS and CDR2 YYNGEE. The CDR3 totals 15 residues. The CDR3: CASSVTLANTDTQYF. The CDR3 DNA follows: TGTGCCAGCAGCGTAACACTAGCGAACACAGATACGCAGTATTTT.

V is TRBV11-3 and J is TRBJ2-1; maybe TRBD1 (5 bases). The CDR3 totals 13 residues. The V gene lost 4 bases and the J gene lost 10 bases, with 14 bases spanning the gap. Germline lookup yields CDR1 SGHNT and CDR2 YENEEA. The CDR3 nucleotides read TGTGCCAGCAGCTCTCGGCAGGGTGGGGAGCAGTTCTTC. This encodes CASSSRQGGEQFF.

The chain's CDR3 is CAISEVYGGGAKNIQYF. In DNA, the CDR3 is TGTGCCATCAGTGAGGTCTACGGGGGGGGAGCCAAAAACATTCAGTACTTC. The chain is built from TRBV10-3 and TRBJ2-4; 8 bases are shared with TRBD2. V trimming: 2 bases; J trimming: 0 bases; junction bases outside the gene matches: 6. The CDR3 totals 17 residues. Per germline, CDR1 ENHRY and CDR2 SYGVKD.

The V and J genes are TRBV18 and TRBJ2-1, with D possibly being TRBD2 (5 bases). Germline lookup yields CDR1 KGHSH and CDR2 LQKENI. This CDR3 comprises 13 residues. Trimming removed 6 bases at V and 8 bases at J, with 14 bases between. Written as DNA, the CDR3 is TGTGCCAGCTCTCCCCGGACTTGGGATGAGCAGTTCTTC. Encoded protein: CASSPRTWDEQFF.

The chain carries TRBV5-6 and TRBJ1-1; maybe TRBD1 (5 bases). Trimming took off 4 bases at V and 5 bases at J, with 12 bases between the two ends. CDR3 length: 13 residues. The germline V gene has CDR1 SGHDT and CDR2 YYEEEE. CDR3 residues: CASSRSGITEAFF. The CDR3 DNA reads TGTGCCAGCAGCCGATCAGGGATAACTGAAGCTTTCTTT. The full variable domain, its missing parts supplied by reference TRBV5-6 and TRBJ1-1, is DAGVTQSPTHLIKTRGQQVTLRCSPKSGHDTVSWYQQALGQGPQFIFQYYEEEERQRGNFPDRFSGHQFPNYSSELNVNALLLGDSALYLCASSRSGITEAFFGQGTRLTVV.

This chain uses TRBV10-3 with TRBJ1-1, with D perhaps TRBD1 (5 bases). This CDR3 has 13 amino acids. Per germline, CDR1 ENHRY and CDR2 SYGVKD. V was clipped by 6 bases and J by 1 base, with 9 bases between them. The CDR3 nucleotides are TGTGCCATCAGAAATGACAGGAACACTGAAGCTTTCTTT. This codes for CAIRNDRNTEAFF.

This rearrangement joins TRBV14 to TRBJ2-1; no clear D. The CDR3 runs 14 residues. Trimming removed 1 base from V and 4 bases from J, with 8 bases in between. The germline V gene encodes CDR1 SGHDN and CDR2 FVKESK. The CDR3 region has the DNA TGTGCCAGCAGCCAAGTTTCGTCGTACAATGAGCAGTTCTTC. Its protein product is CASSQVSSYNEQFF.

This clone was counted only a few times. The chain employs TRBV30 and TRBJ1-1, with D perhaps TRBD1 (5 bases). The CDR3 has 14 residues. Germline CDR1 GTSNPN, CDR2 SVGIG (reference sequence). Trimming stripped 8 bases from V and 0 bases from J, with 16 bases between. CDR3 bases: TGTGCCGGTCATAAGGGACCGATGAACACTGAAGCTTTCTTT. Residues: CAGHKGPMNTEAFF. Full variable domain (outside the CDR3, taken from reference TRBV30 and TRBJ1-1): SQTIHQWPATLVQPVGSPLSLECTVEGTSNPNLYWYRQAAGRGLQLLFYSVGIGQISSEVPQNLSASRPQDRQFILSSKKLLLSDSGFYLCAGHKGPMNTEAFFGQGTRLTVV.

The rearrangement uses TRBV11-2 and TRBJ1-2; no clear D gene. The germline CDR1 and CDR2 sequences are SGHAT and FQNNGV. The CDR3 consists of 15 residues. Trimming shortened V by 1 base and J by 4 bases, and 13 bases separated the two germline ends. Written as DNA, the CDR3 is TGTGCCAGCAGCTTAGGCCAGGCAATGGGCTATGGCTACACCTTC. Amino acid sequence: CASSLGQAMGYGYTF.

The V and J genes are TRBV10-3 and TRBJ1-1; TRBD1 agrees at 7 bases. The germline V gene encodes CDR1 ENHRY and CDR2 SYGVKD. Losses at the gene ends were 5 bases for V and 1 base for J; bases not matched to a gene: 4. The CDR3 sequence is 14 residues long. The CDR3 loop reads CAISRDSANTEAFF. Written as DNA, the CDR3 is TGTGCCATCAGTAGGGACAGTGCGAACACTGAAGCTTTCTTT.

This sequence joins TRBV2 and TRBJ1-4, with a weak D call TRBD1 (5 bases). The CDR3 runs 15 residues. Trimming shortened V by 7 bases and J by 2 bases, and 14 bases separated the two germline ends. Germline V lookup: CDR1 SNHLY, CDR2 FYNNEI. The CDR3 is CASIGGAITNEKLFF. DNA of the CDR3: TGTGCCAGCATTGGAGGGGCCATCACTAATGAAAAACTGTTTTTT. Drawing the rest from reference TRBV2 and TRBJ1-4, the complete variable domain is EPEVTQTPSHQVTQMGQEVILRCVPISNHLYFYWYRQILGQKVEFLVSFYNNEISEKSEIFDDQFSVERPDGSNFTLKIRSTKLEDSAMYFCASIGGAITNEKLFFGSGTQLSVL.

The rearrangement joins TRBV5-1 to TRBJ1-2, with unresolved D. Trimming shortened V by 1 base and J by 4 bases, and 14 bases separated the two germline ends. CDR1 and CDR2 (germline): SGHRS, YFSETQ. The CDR3 is 15 residues long. The CDR3 DNA is TGCGCCAGCAGCTTGACGTGGGCAATCGGCTATGGCTACACCTTC. Translating gives CASSLTWAIGYGYTF.

The chain links TRBV5-1 to TRBJ2-1; D possibly corresponds to TRBD2 (5 bases). The ends were cut back, 1 base at V and 4 bases at J, with 9 bases in the middle. This CDR3 is built from 14 residues. Germline lookup yields CDR1 SGHRS and CDR2 YFSETQ. CDR3 coding DNA: TGCGCCAGCAGCTTGACAACTAGTTACAATGAGCAGTTCTTC. Amino acid sequence: CASSLTTSYNEQFF.

This chain links TRBV4-1 with TRBJ1-5; the D gene is possibly TRBD1 (6 bases). CDR1 is MGHRA and CDR2 is YSYEKL in the germline V gene. The CDR3 is 15 amino acids. The V end lost 5 bases, the J end lost 1 base, and 12 bases lay between the germline ends. CDR3 nucleotide sequence: TGCGCCAGCAGCAGCCACCAGGGGAGCAATCAGCCCCAGCATTTT. Protein product: CASSSHQGSNQPQHF.

This sequence joins TRBV7-9 and TRBJ2-7; a possible D gene is TRBD2 (5 bases). Trimming took off 4 bases at V and 1 base at J, with 11 bases between the two ends. The CDR3 runs to 14 residues. The germline CDR1 and CDR2 sequences are SEHNR and FQNEAQ (reference sequence). The CDR3 here is CASSSSGISYEQYF. In nucleotides, the CDR3 is TGTGCCAGCAGCTCGAGCGGTATTTCCTACGAGCAGTACTTC.

V gene TRBV6-1 combines with J gene TRBJ2-7, with TRBD1 as a possible D gene (6 bases). The CDR3 is 13 residues long. V was cut by 5 bases and J by 2 bases, with 10 bases left in between. Germline V gives CDR1 MNHNS, CDR2 SASEGT. For the CDR3, the DNA is TGTGCCAGCAGTCGACAGGATGCCTACGAGCAGTACTTC. This encodes CASSRQDAYEQYF.

The chain carries TRBV7-2 and TRBJ2-1, with D uncertain. Trimming took off 2 bases at V and 0 bases at J, with 8 bases between the two ends. The CDR3 is made up of 15 amino acids. Germline CDR1 is SGHTA and CDR2 is FQGNSA. CDR3 loop: CASSLKVSSYNEQFF. The DNA for the CDR3 is TGTGCCAGCAGCTTAAAGGTGAGCTCCTACAATGAGCAGTTCTTC.

With respect to this clone: At one of its ends the junction is not consistent with the germline gene, which may arise from a read error. The chain employs TRBV7-7 and TRBJ2-1; the match to TRBD2 covers 7 bases. The CDR3 sequence is 14 residues long. Germline values: CDR1 SSHAT, CDR2 FNYEAQ (reference sequence). The CDR3 region is CASSLGASGGEQFF. DNA of the CDR3: TGTGCTAGCAGCTTAGGGGCTAGCGGCGGTGAGCAGTTCTTC.

This clone was observed a single time. This chain uses TRBV7-2 with TRBJ2-7; the match to TRBD2 covers 8 bases. Germline V gives CDR1 SGHTA, CDR2 FQGNSA. V was pared by 1 base and J by 0 bases, with 5 bases of the junction left unmatched. The CDR3 sequence is 16 residues long. CDR3 in amino acids: CASSLESGGSSYEQYF. The CDR3 DNA reads TGTGCCAGCAGCTTAGAAAGCGGGGGCAGCTCCTACGAGCAGTACTTC.

The J gene is TRBJ2-1, the V gene TRBV30, with D possibly matching TRBD2 (6 bases). Trimming left V 2 bases short and J 7 bases short, with 18 bases between. CDR1 is GTSNPN and CDR2 is SVGIG in the germline V gene (reference sequence). This CDR3 comprises 15 residues. This CDR3 reads CAWSQDYISLNEQFF. The CDR3, as DNA: TGTGCCTGGAGTCAGGACTATATTAGTTTGAATGAGCAGTTCTTC.

The rearrangement joins TRBV30 to TRBJ1-2, with D maybe TRBD1 (5 bases). The germline V gene encodes CDR1 GTSNPN and CDR2 SVGIG (reference sequence). This CDR3 has 11 residues. V was shortened by 5 bases and J by 4 bases, with 8 bases between the two germline ends. The CDR3 is CAWGALYGYTF. For the CDR3, the DNA is TGTGCCTGGGGGGCTCTCTATGGCTACACCTTC.

J is TRBJ2-5 and V is TRBV7-3, with D possibly matching TRBD1 (5 bases). The V gene's germline CDR1 is SGHTA and CDR2 FQGTGA. The CDR3 runs to 14 residues. The germline V and J ends were trimmed by 4 bases and 4 bases, with 13 bases remaining between them. CDR3 amino acids: CASSSSGAGETQYF. DNA for the CDR3: TGTGCCAGCAGCTCAAGTGGGGCAGGAGAGACCCAGTACTTC.

This rearrangement joins TRBV7-9 to TRBJ2-7; 7 nucleotides match TRBD2. The CDR3 is 14 amino acids. Germline V gene data show CDR1 as SEHNR and CDR2 as FQNEAQ (reference sequence). J lost 9 bases, V lost 1 base, and 9 bases had no gene match. The CDR3 reads CASSLGAGVHGQYF. The CDR3 nucleotides are TGTGCCAGCAGCTTAGGTGCGGGAGTGCACGGGCAGTACTTC.

The V and J genes are TRBV18 and TRBJ1-3; weak D call: TRBD1 (6 bases). This CDR3 comprises 18 residues. Trimming removed 1 base at V and 1 base at J, with 17 bases between. CDR1 and CDR2 (germline): KGHSH, LQKENI. The CDR3 sequence is CASSPRQPGQGSGNTIYF. CDR3 nucleotides: TGTGCCAGCTCACCACGCCAGCCGGGACAAGGATCTGGAAACACCATATATTTT. Based on the CDR3 plus reference TRBV18 and TRBJ1-3, the full variable domain is NAGVMQNPRHLVRRRGQEARLRCSPMKGHSHVYWYRQLPEEGLKFMVYLQKENIIDESGMPKERFSAEFPKEGPSILRIQQVVRGDSAAYFCASSPRQPGQGSGNTIYFGEGSWLTVV.

This clone came up a few times. The chain recombines TRBV7-2 with TRBJ1-1; D gene ambiguous. The CDR3 runs to 15 residues. V lost 5 bases, J lost 1 base, and 14 bases lay in between. Germline V gives CDR1 SGHTA, CDR2 FQGNSA. The CDR3 DNA sequence: TGTGCCAGCAGCCGGAAGATAACCGAGAACACTGAAGCTTTCTTT. It encodes CASSRKITENTEAFF.

The chain combines TRBV30 with TRBJ2-1; 12 bases map to TRBD2. V shed 6 bases and J 0 bases; nucleotides not matched to a gene: 18. Germline assignment: CDR1 GTSNPN and CDR2 SVGIG (reference sequence). The CDR3 is 20 amino acids. The CDR3, as DNA: TGTGCCTGCCACCCTAGACCGGGACTAGCGGGTGATCACTCCTACAATGAGCAGTTCTTC. Residues: CACHPRPGLAGDHSYNEQFF.

Remarks on this clone: At the DNA level, this CDR3 is encoded by other sequences in the same sample as well. This sequence joins TRBV19 and TRBJ2-4; no clear D. The V gene's germline CDR1 is LNHDA and CDR2 SQIVND (reference sequence). The CDR3 covers 14 residues. With 3 bases removed from V and 1 base from J, the gap between germline ends came to 7 bases. The CDR3 loop reads CASSMGKAKNIQYF. CDR3 sequence (DNA): TGTGCCAGTAGTATGGGGAAGGCCAAAAACATTCAGTACTTC.